Given below is one TCR beta chain in context. The antigen it recognizes is unknown. No clone much larger than this one lies a single base away; base qualities are absent. Libraries were prepared through 5' RACE. The instrument was a NextSeq 500. Unique molecular identifiers were attached to individual cDNA molecules in the TCR library protocol so that sequencing error and PCR bias could be corrected. Sequencing covered both TCR alpha and beta chains, and within each sample the abundances of alpha and beta sequences were tightly co-correlated. Concerning the study's data processing: Decombinator V4 was used to annotate TCR sequences for V gene, J gene and CDR3. Expanded TCRs were defined as changing significantly between any two time points under a Poisson model with p below 0.0001. TCR abundances were normalised to the total number of TCRs sequenced per sample and expressed as counts per million. MAIT TCRs were defined by TRAV1-2 paired with TRAJ12, TRAJ20 or TRAJ33, and iNKT TCRs by TRAV10 paired with TRAJ18. VDJdb, accessed 1 November 2021, was searched for CMV, EBV and SARS-CoV-2 annotated TCRs, excluding TCRs annotated for multiple antigens. The public reads were reanalyzed by TCRdb: fastp trimming at Q25, MiXCR alignment, in-frame beta chains only. Every distinct CDR3 protein forms one entry, paired with its most common genes and DNA. TCRdb's processing, not the authors', yielded these V and J calls. In this sample the table shows more than 45,000 distinct CDR3 sequences, approximately 5.6% of which occur a single time. The ten largest clones capture approximately 6.3% of the sample.

Set within a cohort of healthcare workers in London, UK, this nested case-control study involved weekly PCR testing of nasopharyngeal swabs along with blood sampling. Healthcare workers were recruited between 23 and 31 March 2020, during the week of the UK lockdown, and were followed weekly for up to roughly 15 weeks. Reading from cysteine to phenylalanine, the CDR3 counts 14 amino acids. The kept DNA is CDR3 alone, 42 bases in frame from the first base. Germline trimming: 0 bases from V, 9 bases from J; junction bases outside gene matches: 6. This entry belongs to a study of early T cells in non-severe SARS-CoV-2 infection (dated by TCRdb to the early 2020s). For the wider study: Bulk RNA from unsorted whole blood was used for TCR sequencing, so alpha and beta chains could not be paired. Results and caveats for the whole study, not just this receptor: VDJdb matching was skewed toward anti-spike CD8 responses and likely underestimated virus-specific expansions by missing private and CD4 specificities.

The receptor was isolated from an adult who was a healthcare worker with PCR-confirmed SARS-CoV-2 infection or an uninfected control (not recorded which). The material sequenced was whole blood. The sequence links TRBV12-3 or TRBV12-4 to TRBJ2-3, with 7 middle bases fitting TRBD2. The CDR3 region has the sequence CASSLAGGTGTQYF. In nucleotide form, the sequence is TGTGCCAGCAGTTTAGCGGGAGGGACGGGGACGCAGTATTTT.